This paragraph covers one T cell receptor beta chain sequence. These data belong to a study of blood T cell repertoires in COVID-19. Study summary: T cells, B-cell-depleted T cells, or PBMCs supplied cDNA or gDNA.

The CDR3 consists of 15 residues. Germline CDR1 MNHEY, CDR2 SVGAGI. The junction had 9 bases not matched to a gene; V was cut back by 6 bases and J by 8 bases. Original processing methods: Quantification of nucleated cells was approximated via reference gene primer amplification. Some clones are missing from TCRdb's copy, which holds only in-frame ones; the method was immunoSEQ multiplex PCR. That table furnishes V, J and clone size, whereas the DNA furnished D and trimming. The table records roughly 140,000 clones, 65% to 85% of them present only once. The sample was peripheral blood. The chain uses TRBV6-5 and TRBJ2-1, with TRBD2 matching 11 bases. The TCR comes from a woman aged 60-70 years with acute or convalescent COVID-19. CDR3 DNA: TGTGCCAGCAGCCCACGACTAGCGGGACCCCATGAGCAGTTCTTC. Translated: CASSPRLAGPHEQFF.